The next 20 T cell receptor beta chains were all read from a single sample in a study of blood T cell repertoires in COVID-19. Profiling relied on immunoSEQ multiplex PCR, and the TCRdb table lists in-frame clones only, not all of them. This table has 250,000 to 300,000 clones, 65% to 90% appearing once. Sequencing was carried out using peripheral blood. These receptors were obtained from a woman in her sixties or seventies with COVID-19, enrolled during active disease.

V usage is TRBV28 and J usage is TRBJ1-5; 8 bases fit TRBD1. The CDR3 consists of 15 residues. The germline V gene encodes CDR1 MDHEN and CDR2 SYDVKM. With 4 bases clipped from V and 2 bases from J, the junction kept 4 bases outside the gene matches. CDR3 in amino acids: CASSYQGQGNQPQHF. CDR3 nucleotides: TGTGCCAGCAGTTATCAGGGACAGGGCAATCAGCCCCAGCATTTT.

The V call is TRBV12-5, the J call TRBJ1-4; no reliable D call. The length of the CDR3 is 16 residues. Trimming stripped 1 base from V and 4 bases from J, with 13 bases between. Germline V gene data show CDR1 as LGHNT and CDR2 as FRNRAP. CDR3 in amino acids: CASGLGERNLNEKLFF. The CDR3 DNA is TGTGCTAGTGGTTTGGGTGAGCGTAATCTTAATGAAAAACTGTTTTTT.

This clone was counted between two and nine times. The CDR3 sequence: CASSQGGAPYEQYF. The CDR3, as DNA: TGTGCCAGCAGCCAGGGGGGAGCACCCTACGAGCAGTACTTC. The V gene is TRBV7-6, the J gene TRBJ2-7; weak D call: TRBD1 (7 bases). The CDR3 runs 14 residues. Between the trimmed V and J ends, which lost 5 bases and 2 bases, there was a span of 13 bases. CDR1 and CDR2 from the germline V gene are SGHVS and FNYEAQ.

The chain joins TRBV2 to TRBJ1-6; no clear D. V lost 1 base to trimming and J lost 4 bases, with 11 bases between them. The CDR3 is made up of 16 amino acids. CDR1 and CDR2 from the germline V gene are SNHLY and FYNNEI. The chain's CDR3 is CASSEGSRTYNSPLHF. The CDR3 DNA sequence: TGTGCCAGCAGTGAAGGGTCAAGGACTTATAATTCACCCCTCCACTTT.

This clone was seen only a few times. The chain recombines TRBV7-2 with TRBJ1-6; D might be TRBD1 (5 bases). Germline V lookup: CDR1 SGHTA, CDR2 FQGNSA. Trimming removed 2 bases from V and 7 bases from J, with 18 bases in between. The CDR3 covers 17 residues. The CDR3 DNA follows: TGTGCCAGCAGCTTATCCCCCCTGGGAAGGGGAAATTCACCCCTCCACTTT. Residues: CASSLSPLGRGNSPLHF. Full variable domain (rest looked up from reference TRBV7-2 and TRBJ1-6): GAGVSQSPSNKVTEKGKDVELRCDPISGHTALYWYRQSLGQGLEFLIYFQGNSAPDKSGLPSDRFSAERTGGSVSTLTIQRTQQEDSAVYLCASSLSPLGRGNSPLHFGNGTRLTVT.

The V call is TRBV27, the J call TRBJ2-1, with D possibly TRBD2 on 6 matching bases. The CDR3 totals 15 residues. Trimming took 2 bases from V and 3 from J, leaving 11 bases between them. CDR1 and CDR2 from the germline V gene are MNHEY and SMNVEV (reference sequence). For the CDR3, the DNA is TGTGCCAGCAGTTTAGCGGAGGGGCTCTACAATGAGCAGTTCTTC. It is translated as CASSLAEGLYNEQFF.

This chain links TRBV18 with TRBJ1-1, with a tentative D call TRBD1 (6 bases). This CDR3 contains 14 residues. V dropped 8 bases and J dropped 2 bases, with 15 bases sitting between them. Germline V CDR1 and CDR2: KGHSH, LQKENI. CDR3: CASAGANQNTEAFF. In DNA, the CDR3 is TGTGCCAGCGCAGGGGCGAATCAAAACACTGAAGCTTTCTTT. Full variable domain (missing parts from reference TRBV18 and TRBJ1-1): NAGVMQNPRHLVRRRGQEARLRCSPMKGHSHVYWYRQLPEEGLKFMVYLQKENIIDESGMPKERFSAEFPKEGPSILRIQQVVRGDSAAYFCASAGANQNTEAFFGQGTRLTVV.

The chain couples TRBV10-3 to TRBJ2-1, with 7 bases fitting TRBD2. Germline lookup yields CDR1 ENHRY and CDR2 SYGVKD. CDR3 length: 14 residues. J was trimmed by 6 bases and V by 2 bases; bases with no gene match: 4. In DNA form, the CDR3 reads TGTGCCATCAGTGAGGCGGGAGCTCTCAATGAGCAGTTCTTC. Protein product: CAISEAGALNEQFF.

The chain combines TRBV19 with TRBJ1-6; unclear D gene. The CDR3 length is 14 residues. V was shortened by 2 bases and J by 5 bases, with 7 bases between the two germline ends. Germline assignment: CDR1 LNHDA and CDR2 SQIVND (reference sequence). The chain's CDR3 is CASSIKQDNSPLHF. CDR3 coding DNA: TGTGCCAGTAGTATAAAACAAGATAATTCACCCCTCCACTTT.

The chain carries TRBV5-8 and TRBJ1-3, with 7 bases matching TRBD1. V dropped 3 bases and J dropped 5; count of bases not matched to a gene: 11. Germline lookup yields CDR1 SGHTS and CDR2 YDEGEE. The CDR3 covers 16 residues. The CDR3 DNA sequence: TGTGCCAGCAGCTGGGGCCGCCAGGGGGAGAGAAACACCATATATTTT. Translating it yields CASSWGRQGERNTIYF.

V is TRBV9 and J is TRBJ2-2, with no clear D. Trimming shortened V by 0 bases and J by 1 base, and 7 bases separated the two germline ends. The CDR3 is 15 residues long. Germline V gene lookup returns CDR1 SGDLS and CDR2 YYNGEE. CDR3 residues: CASSVETVNTGELFF. CDR3 nucleotides: TGTGCCAGCAGCGTAGAAACGGTGAACACCGGGGAGCTGTTTTTT.

The CDR3 loop is CASCPTQGLYGYTF. In DNA, the CDR3 is TGTGCCAGCTGCCCGACGCAGGGGCTCTATGGCTACACCTTC. The chain carries TRBV18 and TRBJ1-2; possible D gene TRBD1, 6 bases. Trimming shortened V by 7 bases and J by 4 bases, and 16 bases separated the two germline ends. Germline V gives CDR1 KGHSH, CDR2 LQKENI. The CDR3 sequence is 14 residues long.

The rearrangement links TRBV7-8 to TRBJ2-2, with D possibly TRBD2 on 6 matching bases. CDR3 length: 15 residues. The germline V and J ends were trimmed by 6 bases and 8 bases, with 19 bases remaining between them. CDR1 is SGHVS and CDR2 is FQNEAQ in the germline V gene. In DNA, the CDR3 is TGTGCCAGCAGACCATTCGGGGGTAGTGTAGGGGAGCTGTTTTTT. Its protein is CASRPFGGSVGELFF.

This chain uses TRBV13 with TRBJ2-7; D is perhaps TRBD1 (6 bases). V was trimmed by 5 bases and J by 5 bases, leaving 10 bases between them. In germline, CDR1 is PRHDT, CDR2 FYEKMQ (reference sequence). CDR3 length equals 12 residues. The CDR3 loop is CASSQDRDEQYF. CDR3 in DNA: TGTGCCAGCAGCCAGGACAGAGACGAGCAGTACTTC.

The count of this clone is one. The chain combines TRBV5-1 with TRBJ1-2; TRBD1 might be the D (5 bases). V lost 4 bases and J lost 3, with 13 bases in between. The CDR3 sequence is 14 residues long. Germline CDR1 and CDR2: SGHRS and YFSETQ. The CDR3, as DNA: TGCGCCAGCAGCCGGACATCGGGCGACTATGGCTACACCTTC. This gives the protein CASSRTSGDYGYTF.

The rearrangement uses TRBV13 and TRBJ1-2; perhaps TRBD1 as D (5 bases). CDR3 length: 15 amino acids. The germline V gene encodes CDR1 PRHDT and CDR2 FYEKMQ (reference sequence). The V end lost 3 bases, the J end lost 3 bases, and 14 bases lay between the germline ends. CDR3 loop: CASSFPSGGDYGYTF. The CDR3 coding sequence is TGTGCCAGCAGCTTCCCCTCGGGGGGGGACTATGGCTACACCTTC.

This clone was seen only a few times. The chain is built from TRBV29-1 and TRBJ1-2, with D uncertain. Germline V lookup: CDR1 SQVTM, CDR2 ANQGSEA. This CDR3 region has 14 residues. Between the trimmed V and J ends, which lost 0 bases and 4 bases, there was a span of 12 bases. In DNA, the CDR3 is TGCAGCGTTGAAGAGGGTAGCGCTACCTATGGCTACACCTTC. It encodes CSVEEGSATYGYTF. The whole variable domain, filled in from reference TRBV29-1 and TRBJ1-2, reads SAVISQKPSRDICQRGTSLTIQCQVDSQVTMMFWYRQQPGQSLTLIATANQGSEATYESGFVIDKFPISRPNLTFSTLTVSNMSPEDSSIYLCSVEEGSATYGYTFGSGTRLTVV.

The chain uses TRBV7-9 and TRBJ2-2, with a weak D call TRBD2 (5 bases). This CDR3 comprises 10 residues. V was clipped by 11 bases and J by 8 bases, with 9 bases between them. CDR1 is SEHNR and CDR2 is FQNEAQ in the germline V gene (reference sequence). The CDR3 DNA sequence: TGTGCCGGACTCGAAGGGGAGCTGTTTTTT. Translation gives CAGLEGELFF.

The chain employs TRBV4-2 and TRBJ2-4; D not resolved. Germline assignment: CDR1 LGHNA and CDR2 YNFKEQ. V lost 6 bases, J lost 5 bases, and 8 bases lay in between. This CDR3 is built from 12 residues. DNA of the CDR3: TGTGCCAGCAGAGACTGGGAAAACATTCAGTACTTC. This codes for CASRDWENIQYF.

The chain links TRBV29-1 to TRBJ2-3, with 9 positions matching TRBD2. J gave up 4 bases and V 3 bases, and 5 bases lay outside the gene matches. Per the germline V gene, CDR1 is SQVTM and CDR2 is ANQGSEA. The CDR3 sequence is 14 residues long. CDR3 residues: CSVEGSGGSDTQYF. Written as DNA, the CDR3 is TGCAGCGTTGAGGGTAGCGGGGGTTCAGATACGCAGTATTTT.